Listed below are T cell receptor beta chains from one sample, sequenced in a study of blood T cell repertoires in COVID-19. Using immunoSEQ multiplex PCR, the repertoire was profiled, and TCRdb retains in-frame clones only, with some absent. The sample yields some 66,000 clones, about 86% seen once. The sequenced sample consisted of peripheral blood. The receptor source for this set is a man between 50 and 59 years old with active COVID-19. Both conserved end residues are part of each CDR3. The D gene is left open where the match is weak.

cdr3_aa: CASSLGGGGFYGYTF
d_call: TRBD1
v_call: TRBV27
j_call: TRBJ1-2

cdr3_aa: CASSQGATVRSGNTIYF
d_call: NA
v_call: TRBV4-1
j_call: TRBJ1-3

cdr3_aa: CASSLGAGPNSYEQYF
d_call: NA
v_call: TRBV7-9
j_call: TRBJ2-7

cdr3_aa: CASSEGGRRAVRAFF
d_call: NA
v_call: TRBV25-1
j_call: TRBJ1-1

cdr3_aa: CASSPTGMGEKLFF
d_call: NA
v_call: TRBV6-5
j_call: TRBJ1-4

cdr3_aa: CAISELGRDSGNTIYF
d_call: NA
v_call: TRBV10-3
j_call: TRBJ1-3

cdr3_aa: CASSQAGYQPQHF
d_call: NA
v_call: TRBV3-1/TRBV3-2
j_call: TRBJ1-5

cdr3_aa: CASSEGPRDIYEQYF
d_call: NA
v_call: TRBV6-1
j_call: TRBJ2-7

cdr3_aa: CASSQDRGYEQYF
d_call: NA
v_call: TRBV4-1
j_call: TRBJ2-7

cdr3_aa: CASSRGLAANTGELFF
d_call: TRBD2
v_call: TRBV5-1
j_call: TRBJ2-2

cdr3_aa: CASSIISGSGANVLTF
d_call: NA
v_call: TRBV19
j_call: TRBJ2-6

cdr3_aa: CASSRRTGVNQPQHF
d_call: TRBD1
v_call: TRBV7-2
j_call: TRBJ1-5

cdr3_aa: CASTPGTKETQYF
d_call: TRBD2
v_call: TRBV5-4
j_call: TRBJ2-5

cdr3_aa: CASSIDSGGASSPLHF
d_call: TRBD1
v_call: TRBV19
j_call: TRBJ1-6

cdr3_aa: CASSLAPGLAGAGEQFF
d_call: TRBD2
v_call: TRBV7-2
j_call: TRBJ2-1

cdr3_aa: CASSLGVGSGGNIQYF
d_call: NA
v_call: TRBV5-1
j_call: TRBJ2-4

cdr3_aa: CASSLAATSNNEQFF
d_call: NA
v_call: TRBV5-6
j_call: TRBJ2-1

cdr3_aa: CASSLVDRDGQYF
d_call: TRBD1
v_call: TRBV7-9
j_call: TRBJ2-3

cdr3_aa: CASSPLLAGGGDEQFF
d_call: TRBD2
v_call: TRBV18
j_call: TRBJ2-1

cdr3_aa: CATSRAAAGGTDTQYF
d_call: TRBD2
v_call: TRBV15
j_call: TRBJ2-3

cdr3_aa: CASSSRGQGYGYTF
d_call: TRBD1
v_call: TRBV19
j_call: TRBJ1-2

cdr3_aa: CASSLGREETQYF
d_call: NA
v_call: TRBV5-6
j_call: TRBJ2-5

cdr3_aa: CASSMGRAGGNTIYF
d_call: NA
v_call: TRBV19
j_call: TRBJ1-3

cdr3_aa: CAWGGYVGETQYF
d_call: NA
v_call: TRBV30
j_call: TRBJ2-5

cdr3_aa: CASSSGRENQPQHF
d_call: NA
v_call: TRBV6-5
j_call: TRBJ1-5

cdr3_aa: CASSLGGPVGGNTIYF
d_call: NA
v_call: TRBV5-4
j_call: TRBJ1-3

cdr3_aa: CASSHKRESTYEQYF
d_call: NA
v_call: TRBV5-5
j_call: TRBJ2-7

cdr3_aa: CASSSTGTSSYEQYF
d_call: TRBD2
v_call: TRBV13
j_call: TRBJ2-7

cdr3_aa: CASGRQGVNEQFF
d_call: TRBD1
v_call: TRBV2
j_call: TRBJ2-1

cdr3_aa: CASSYDRGSEAFF
d_call: TRBD1
v_call: TRBV7-8
j_call: TRBJ1-1

cdr3_aa: CASSFFGGAEGYTF
d_call: NA
v_call: TRBV11-2
j_call: TRBJ1-2

cdr3_aa: CASSTRTVPYNEQFF
d_call: NA
v_call: TRBV21-1
j_call: TRBJ2-1

cdr3_aa: CASRIMEEQFF
d_call: NA
v_call: TRBV5-4
j_call: TRBJ2-1

cdr3_aa: CASRTGTGYGYGYTF
d_call: TRBD1
v_call: TRBV19
j_call: TRBJ1-2

cdr3_aa: CASSNGPGGHTDTQYF
d_call: TRBD1
v_call: TRBV9
j_call: TRBJ2-3

cdr3_aa: CAMGTGLNTEAFF
d_call: TRBD1
v_call: TRBV10-3
j_call: TRBJ1-1

cdr3_aa: CSVGPSSYNEQFF
d_call: NA
v_call: TRBV29-1
j_call: TRBJ2-1

cdr3_aa: CSVEGRLNTEAFF
d_call: NA
v_call: TRBV29-1
j_call: TRBJ1-1

cdr3_aa: CASSPWDRAGYGYTF
d_call: TRBD1
v_call: TRBV3-1/TRBV3-2
j_call: TRBJ1-2

cdr3_aa: CASSVGGANDTQYF
d_call: NA
v_call: TRBV10-1
j_call: TRBJ2-3

cdr3_aa: CASSPDRERRMNTEAFF
d_call: TRBD1
v_call: TRBV5-4
j_call: TRBJ1-1

cdr3_aa: CATSEAVAADTQYF
d_call: NA
v_call: TRBV24-1
j_call: TRBJ2-3

cdr3_aa: CASSPRDRGRVNEKLFF
d_call: TRBD1
v_call: TRBV19
j_call: TRBJ1-4

cdr3_aa: CASSEILAGGADTQYF
d_call: TRBD2
v_call: TRBV6-1
j_call: TRBJ2-3

cdr3_aa: CASSLTVGANVLTF
d_call: NA
v_call: TRBV7-8
j_call: TRBJ2-6

cdr3_aa: CASRRTLAGNEQFF
d_call: NA
v_call: TRBV6-5
j_call: TRBJ2-1

cdr3_aa: CASSQGTTQIPYNSPLHF
d_call: NA
v_call: TRBV3-1/TRBV3-2
j_call: TRBJ1-6

cdr3_aa: CASRGTVNSPLHF
d_call: TRBD1
v_call: TRBV27
j_call: TRBJ1-6

cdr3_aa: CASSLWLGQGRSGELFF
d_call: TRBD1
v_call: TRBV5-6
j_call: TRBJ2-2

cdr3_aa: CSASDGESTDTQYF
d_call: NA
v_call: TRBV20-1
j_call: TRBJ2-3

cdr3_aa: CASSVDFRGQNTEAFF
d_call: TRBD1
v_call: TRBV9
j_call: TRBJ1-1

cdr3_aa: CASSYDPTGAGNTIYF
d_call: NA
v_call: TRBV6-5
j_call: TRBJ1-3

cdr3_aa: CASRGTSGSSTGELFF
d_call: TRBD2
v_call: TRBV19
j_call: TRBJ2-2

cdr3_aa: CASSPSSTQGDGYTF
d_call: TRBD1
v_call: TRBV18
j_call: TRBJ1-2

cdr3_aa: CASRRQGMNTEAFF
d_call: TRBD1
v_call: TRBV19
j_call: TRBJ1-1